A selection of T cell receptor beta chains follows, all from one sample in a study of high-grade serous ovarian cancer treatment subgroups. Produced via immunoSEQ multiplex PCR; TCRdb's table is partial and in-frame only. Of several thousand clones listed, over 65% are singletons. The specimen was tumor tissue. Source of these receptors: a human donor with high-grade serous ovarian cancer. CDR3s include the opening cysteine and the closing phenylalanine or tryptophan. A D gene is named only where the DNA matches it firmly. For some rows the clone size is stated as once, few or many, or as a class when expanded; others skip it.

-	-	17	TRBV28	TRBJ2-6	TGTGCCAGCAGTACGTCCGGGACCCTGTTAAGGGCCAACGTCCTGACTTTC	CASSTSGTLLRANVLTF
TRBD1	-	15	TRBV5-5	TRBJ2-3	TGTGCCAGCAGCTTGGATGCAGGGGGCTGGAATACGCAGTATTTT	CASSLDAGGWNTQYF
TRBD2	few	16	TRBV5-6	TRBJ2-1	TGTGCCAGCAGCTTACTTCGGGCTAGCGGGAGGAATGAGCAGTTCTTC	CASSLLRASGRNEQFF
-	-	15	TRBV11-2	TRBJ1-3	TGTGCCAGCAGTCCCGCAGGACCCTCTGGAAACACCATATATTTT	CASSPAGPSGNTIYF
TRBD1	-	13	TRBV19	TRBJ2-2	TGTGCCAGTAGTACAAGACAGGGCCGGGAGCTGTTTTTT	CASSTRQGRELFF
TRBD2	-	17	TRBV4-2	TRBJ2-5	TGTGCCAGCAGCCAAGATCCGAGCGGGAGGAGGGGGGAGACCCAGTACTTC	CASSQDPSGRRGETQYF
TRBD1	-	13	TRBV30	TRBJ1-4	TGTGCCTGGGCGACCCAGGGGGTTGAAAAACTGTTTTTT	CAWATQGVEKLFF
-	once	14	TRBV5-1	TRBJ2-3	TGCGCCAGCAGCCCCGTGAAGAGCACAGATACGCAGTATTTT	CASSPVKSTDTQYF
TRBD2	-	18	TRBV7-2	TRBJ2-1	TGTGCCAGCAGCTTAGAAGGGACTAGCGGGAGGCACTACAATGAGCAGTTCTTC	CASSLEGTSGRHYNEQFF
-	-	15	TRBV12-2	TRBJ2-1	TGTGCAAGTCGCTTAGCGGGGGGACTAGACAATGAGCAGTTCTTC	CASRLAGGLDNEQFF
-	-	16	TRBV7-2	TRBJ2-3	TGTGCCAGCAGCTTAGGTAGAGCGGCTAGCACAGATACGCAGTATTTT	CASSLGRAASTDTQYF
-	large	12	TRBV7-9	TRBJ2-1	TGTGCCAGCAGCTCTCCCCTCCATGAGCAGTTCTTC	CASSSPLHEQFF
-	-	15	TRBV9	TRBJ2-4	TGTGCCAGCAGCGGGGGGACCCGCGGCAAAAACATTCAGTACTTC	CASSGGTRGKNIQYF
-	-	15	TRBV5-8	TRBJ2-1	TGTGCCAGCAGCTTCAGGGGAGGAAGAGTTGGGGAGCAGTTCTTC	CASSFRGGRVGEQFF
-	-	11	TRBV30	TRBJ2-3	TGTGCCTGGAGTAGGGGAGATACGCAGTATTTT	CAWSRGDTQYF
-	-	16	TRBV27	TRBJ2-1	TGTGCCAGCACCCGAAGACCCCCCCGAGTAACGAATGAGCAGTTCTTC	CASTRRPPRVTNEQFF
-	once	13	TRBV5-4	TRBJ1-1	TGTGCCAGCAGCTTGGCTGAGAACACTGAAGCTTTCTTT	CASSLAENTEAFF
-	-	15	TRBV5-8	TRBJ1-2	TGTGCCAGCAGCTTGGCCGCGGGCCAGGGAGGTGGCTACACCTTC	CASSLAAGQGGGYTF
TRBD1	-	16	TRBV5-1	TRBJ2-1	TGCGCCAGCAGCCCAGGACAGGGTTACTCCTACAATGAGCAGTTCTTC	CASSPGQGYSYNEQFF
-	-	16	TRBV4-3	TRBJ1-1	TGCGCCAGCAGCCAAGAGGAACGGGGAGGGGGCACTGAAGCTTTCTTT	CASSQEERGGGTEAFF
-	-	15	TRBV11-2	TRBJ2-7	TGTGCCAGCAGCCTGAACTCTGCGGGATCCTACGAGCAGTACTTC	CASSLNSAGSYEQYF
TRBD1	-	14	TRBV4-1	TRBJ2-7	TGCGCCAGCAGCCTGGGACAGCTCTCCTACGAGCAGTACTTC	CASSLGQLSYEQYF
-	-	13	TRBV6-1	TRBJ2-7	TGTGCCACACAGACGGAACCTACCCCCGAGCAGTACTTC	CATQTEPTPEQYF
-	-	13	TRBV27	TRBJ2-2	TGTGCCAGCAGTTTTCCTCCTCCCGGGGAGCTGTTTTTT	CASSFPPPGELFF
TRBD1	-	15	TRBV4-3	TRBJ2-7	TGCGCCAGCAGCCAACGACCGGGACAGGGCTACGAGCAGTACTTC	CASSQRPGQGYEQYF